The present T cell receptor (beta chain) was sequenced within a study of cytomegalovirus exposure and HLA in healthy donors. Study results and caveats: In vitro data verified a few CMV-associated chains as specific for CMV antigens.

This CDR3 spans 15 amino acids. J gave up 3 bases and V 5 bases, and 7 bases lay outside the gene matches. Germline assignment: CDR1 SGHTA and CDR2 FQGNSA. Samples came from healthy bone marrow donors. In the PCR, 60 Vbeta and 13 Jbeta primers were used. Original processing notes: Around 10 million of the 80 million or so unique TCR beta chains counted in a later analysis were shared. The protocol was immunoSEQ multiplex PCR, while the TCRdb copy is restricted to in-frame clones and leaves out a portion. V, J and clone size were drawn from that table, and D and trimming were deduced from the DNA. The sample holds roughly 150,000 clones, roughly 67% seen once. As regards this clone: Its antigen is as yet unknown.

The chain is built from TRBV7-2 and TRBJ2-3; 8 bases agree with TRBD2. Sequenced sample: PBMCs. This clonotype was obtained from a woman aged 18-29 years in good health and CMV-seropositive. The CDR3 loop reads CASSVGGGITDTQYF. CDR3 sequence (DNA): TGTGCCAGCAGCGTTGGCGGGGGGATAACAGATACGCAGTATTTT. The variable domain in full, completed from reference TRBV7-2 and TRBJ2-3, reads GAGVSQSPSNKVTEKGKDVELRCDPISGHTALYWYRQSLGQGLEFLIYFQGNSAPDKSGLPSDRFSAERTGGSVSTLTIQRTQQEDSAVYLCASSVGGGITDTQYFGPGTRLTVL.